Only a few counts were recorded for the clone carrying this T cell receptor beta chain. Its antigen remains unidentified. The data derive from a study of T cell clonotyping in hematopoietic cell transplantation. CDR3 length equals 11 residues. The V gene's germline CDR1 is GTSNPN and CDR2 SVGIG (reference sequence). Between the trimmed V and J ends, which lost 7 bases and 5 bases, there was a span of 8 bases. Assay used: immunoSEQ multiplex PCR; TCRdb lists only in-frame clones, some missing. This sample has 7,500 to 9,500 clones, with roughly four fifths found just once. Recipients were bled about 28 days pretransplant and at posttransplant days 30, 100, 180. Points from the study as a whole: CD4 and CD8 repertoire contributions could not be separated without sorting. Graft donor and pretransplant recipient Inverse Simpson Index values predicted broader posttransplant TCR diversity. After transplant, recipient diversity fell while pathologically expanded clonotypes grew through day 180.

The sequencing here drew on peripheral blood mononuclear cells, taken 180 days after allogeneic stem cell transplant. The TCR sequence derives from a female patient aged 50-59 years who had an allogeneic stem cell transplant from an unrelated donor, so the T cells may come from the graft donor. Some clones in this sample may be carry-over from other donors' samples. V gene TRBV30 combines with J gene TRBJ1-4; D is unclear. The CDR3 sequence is CAYSQNEKLFF. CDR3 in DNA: TGTGCCTACTCGCAGAATGAAAAACTGTTTTTT.